The source of this T cell receptor (beta chain) is a study of cytomegalovirus exposure and HLA in healthy donors. The sample holds one count of this clone. PCR involved 60 Vbeta and 13 Jbeta primers. The method was immunoSEQ multiplex PCR; TCRdb's version includes in-frame clones alone and lacks a portion of them. The data show some 190,000 clones, with around 75% seen just once and about 1.6% held by the top ten. This clonotype was obtained from a woman aged 50 to 60 in good health and CMV-seronegative. The sequenced sample was PBMCs.

DNA of the CDR3: TGTGCCAGCAGTCCGTTAGCGGGATGGGAGCAGTACTTC. Amino acid sequence: CASSPLAGWEQYF. The rearrangement links TRBV6-5 to TRBJ2-7, with 8 bases that match TRBD2. V was clipped by 5 bases and J by 7 bases; unmatched bases: 7. Germline assignment: CDR1 MNHEY and CDR2 SVGAGI. CDR3 length: 13 amino acids.